Following are 15 T cell receptor beta chains from one sample sequenced in a study of sequential checkpoint blockade in melanoma. Stated treatment: randomized to nivolumab then ipilimumab (arm A) or the reverse (arm B). The repertoire was sequenced with immunoSEQ multiplex PCR; TCRdb's copy has only in-frame clones and lacks some. Here the sample spans more than 1,500 clones, roughly 19% being singletons. The material was tumor tissue (inferred from file names), obtained from a patient given nivolumab and ipilimumab in sequence. The receptors here all came from a human donor with melanoma.

V and J are TRBV14 and TRBJ1-4, with a tentative D call TRBD1 (5 bases). The CDR3 loop spans 15 amino acids. V lost 2 bases to trimming and J lost 5 bases, with 12 bases between them. The germline V gene has CDR1 SGHDN and CDR2 FVKESK. The CDR3 here is CASSQMGRGNEKLFF. The CDR3 DNA sequence: TGTGCCAGCAGCCAAATGGGACGGGGAAATGAAAAACTGTTTTTT.

This clone is medium-sized (0.01 to 0.1%). The V and J genes are TRBV12-2 and TRBJ2-2; the table's D call, TRBD2, was not checked against the DNA. TRBV12-2 is a pseudogene locus. The CDR3 totals 14 residues. CDR3 DNA sequence: TGTGCGAGCGGGGGGACTCCGAACACCGGGGAGCTGTTTTTT. Protein: CASGGTPNTGELFF.

V gene TRBV9 combines with J gene TRBJ2-7, with a tentative D call TRBD2 (5 bases). The CDR3 covers 15 residues. Germline lookup yields CDR1 SGDLS and CDR2 YYNGEE. Trimming cost V 5 bases and J 5 bases, with 20 bases left between them. DNA for the CDR3: TGTGCCAGCAGTCGACTCGACTTCGGGGTAAACGAGCAGTACTTC. Residues: CASSRLDFGVNEQYF.

In this sample, this clone turned up a few times. V usage is TRBV6-8 and J usage is TRBJ2-1; 12 nucleotides line up with TRBD2. The CDR3 extends over 14 amino acids. The ends lost 2 bases at V and 7 bases at J; junction bases unmatched: 0. Germline values: CDR1 MNHGY, CDR2 SAAAGT. CDR3 coding DNA: TGTGCCAGCAGTTACGGGACTAGCGGGAATGAGCAGTTCTTC. It codes for CASSYGTSGNEQFF.

This clone is medium-sized in the sample. This chain links TRBV11-3 with TRBJ2-1, with 8 bases lining up with TRBD2. Germline V gene sequence: CDR1 SGHNT, CDR2 YENEEA. The J segment lost 0 bases and the V segment lost 5 bases, leaving 3 bases of the junction unmatched. The CDR3 consists of 15 residues. The CDR3 nucleotides are TGTGCCAGCAGCAAGCGGGGGAGCTCCTACAATGAGCAGTTCTTC. It is translated as CASSKRGSSYNEQFF.

A few counts support this clone. The chain links TRBV9 to TRBJ1-4; D not resolved. Germline V gene lookup returns CDR1 SGDLS and CDR2 YYNGEE. CDR3 length equals 14 residues. V gave up 4 bases and J gave up 7 bases, with 14 bases separating them. The CDR3 coding sequence is TGTGCCAGCAGCCCCCGGTGGTCGGGTGAAAAACTGTTTTTT. Translating it yields CASSPRWSGEKLFF.

V and J are TRBV18 and TRBJ1-1; 7 positions match TRBD1. The CDR3 is 14 residues long. Germline CDR1 KGHSH, CDR2 LQKENI. V shed 6 bases, J shed 4 bases, and the junction held 8 bases outside the gene matches. The DNA for the CDR3 is TGTGCCAGCTCCTACCAGGGGGGGGGCACTGAAGCTTTCTTT. As protein: CASSYQGGGTEAFF.

The rearrangement uses TRBV28 and TRBJ2-7, with D unresolved. Germline V gives CDR1 MDHEN, CDR2 SYDVKM. Trimming removed 3 bases from V and 6 bases from J, with 15 bases in between. This CDR3 is 14 amino acids long. CDR3 nucleotide sequence: TGTGCCAGCAGTTTCTCGGACCCCGGCCCCGAGCAGTACTTC. The encoded protein is CASSFSDPGPEQYF.

This clone is termed medium-sized (0.01 to 0.1%). The chain carries TRBV11-3 and TRBJ2-7, with TRBD2 matching 10 bases. The germline V gene has CDR1 SGHNT and CDR2 YENEEA. The CDR3 totals 16 residues. The V gene end was trimmed by 5 bases and the J gene end by 3 bases; junction bases not matched to a gene: 10. CDR3 sequence (DNA): TGTGCCAGCAGCCCCCGGCTAGCGGGAGTAATCTACGAGCAGTACTTC. It translates to CASSPRLAGVIYEQYF.

This clone was picked up a small number of times. The chain recombines TRBV11-3 with TRBJ2-2; D is perhaps TRBD1 or TRBD2 (5 bases each). Germline V lookup: CDR1 SGHNT, CDR2 YENEEA. V shed 5 bases and J shed 4 bases, with 17 bases lying between them. This CDR3 is built from 16 residues. The CDR3 sequence: CASSLQGYGTTGELFF. The DNA for the CDR3 is TGTGCCAGCAGCCTCCAGGGTTACGGGACCACCGGGGAGCTGTTTTTT.

By sample share, this clone is medium-sized (0.01 to 0.1%). V usage is TRBV4-1 and J usage is TRBJ2-7, with 8 bases aligning to TRBD1. The CDR3 runs 15 residues. From germline, CDR1 is MGHRA and CDR2 YSYEKL. The ends lost 0 bases at V and 5 bases at J; junction bases unmatched: 6. The CDR3 spells CASSQDFRGRDEQYF. In DNA, the CDR3 is TGCGCCAGCAGCCAAGATTTCAGGGGGCGCGACGAGCAGTACTTC.

This clone is judged large. The chain carries TRBV19 and TRBJ1-1; D gene uncertain. The CDR3 is made up of 12 amino acids. The germline CDR1 and CDR2 sequences are LNHDA and SQIVND (reference sequence). The ends were cut back, 3 bases at V and 5 bases at J, with 7 bases in the middle. CDR3 sequence reads: CASSIARTEAFF. Written as DNA, the CDR3 is TGTGCCAGTAGTATCGCGAGGACTGAAGCTTTCTTT. Complete variable domain (other parts from reference TRBV19 and TRBJ1-1): DGGITQSPKYLFRKEGQNVTLSCEQNLNHDAMYWYRQDPGQGLRLIYYSQIVNDFQKGDIAEGYSVSREKKESFPLTVTSAQKNPTAFYLCASSIARTEAFFGQGTRLTVV.

This clone was observed a few times. The chain links TRBV25-1 to TRBJ1-1; D is undetermined. Trimming left V 4 bases short and J 10 bases short, with 16 bases between. Germline CDR1 is MGHDK and CDR2 is SYGVNS. The CDR3 contains 13 residues. CDR3 loop: CASSANDLLRAFF. In DNA form, the CDR3 reads TGTGCCAGCAGTGCCAACGACCTGTTACGAGCTTTCTTT.

This clone counts as medium-sized. This rearrangement joins TRBV11-3 to TRBJ2-7; TRBD2 is a possible D gene (5 bases). The CDR3 is 15 amino acids. With 5 bases removed from V and 0 bases from J, the gap between germline ends came to 14 bases. The V gene's germline CDR1 is SGHNT and CDR2 YENEEA. The CDR3 reads CASSHEDGGSYEQYF. For the CDR3, the DNA is TGTGCCAGCAGCCACGAGGACGGAGGCTCCTACGAGCAGTACTTC.

This chain links TRBV23-1 with TRBJ2-7; D possibly uses TRBD1 or TRBD2 (6 bases each). TRBV23-1 is an ORF, with its function uncertain. The V end lost 6 bases, the J end lost 4 bases, and 13 bases lay between the germline ends. The length of the CDR3 is 13 residues. The CDR3 loop reads CASSLEGGYEQYF. DNA of the CDR3: TGCGCCAGCAGCTTGGAAGGGGGGTACGAGCAGTACTTC.